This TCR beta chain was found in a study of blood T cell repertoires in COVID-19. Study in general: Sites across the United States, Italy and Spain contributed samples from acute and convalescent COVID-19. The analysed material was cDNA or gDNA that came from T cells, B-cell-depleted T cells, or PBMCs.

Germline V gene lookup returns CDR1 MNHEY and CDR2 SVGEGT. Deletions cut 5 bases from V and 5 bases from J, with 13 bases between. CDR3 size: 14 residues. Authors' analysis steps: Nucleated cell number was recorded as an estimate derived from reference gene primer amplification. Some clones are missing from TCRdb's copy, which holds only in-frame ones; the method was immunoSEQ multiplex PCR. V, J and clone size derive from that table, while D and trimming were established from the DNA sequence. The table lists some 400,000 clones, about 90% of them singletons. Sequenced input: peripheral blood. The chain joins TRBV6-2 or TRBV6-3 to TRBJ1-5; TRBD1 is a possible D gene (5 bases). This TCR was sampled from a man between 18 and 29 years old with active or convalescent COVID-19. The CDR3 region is CASSTSRDYQPQHF. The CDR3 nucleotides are TGTGCCAGCAGTACGAGCAGGGATTATCAGCCCCAGCATTTT.